The present T cell receptor (beta chain) was sequenced within a study of T cells after yellow fever vaccination. A single record per CDR3 protein comes from TCRdb applying MiXCR to the 5' RACE reads. The sample lists some 250,000 distinct CDR3 sequences, more than 3.5% seen once, with about 20% in the top ten. This clonotype was seen many times. Its cognate antigen is unknown. Study-wide results and caveats: Clones from primary vaccination mostly reappeared after the booster (around 96% CD4, approximately 86% CD8). A limited proportion of clonotypes was detected within both the CD4 and CD8 compartments.

The sample was PBMCs, taken 15 days after the yellow fever booster vaccination. The clonotype was recovered from a man aged 18 to 29 who received the YFV17D yellow fever vaccine.

The CDR3 sequence: CASSREGSNQPQHF. In nucleotides, the CDR3 is TGTGCCAGCAGTAGGGAGGGCAGCAATCAGCCCCAGCATTTT. The chain links TRBV28 to TRBJ1-5; D gene ambiguous. This CDR3 region has 14 residues. CDR1 MDHEN and CDR2 SYDVKM come from the germline V gene. V was cut by 5 bases and J by 1 base, with 9 bases left in between.